The 17 T cell receptor beta chains listed next were all sequenced from one sample in a study of cytomegalovirus exposure and HLA in healthy donors. 60 Vbeta and 13 Jbeta primers were used in PCR. Only in-frame clones appear in the TCRdb table, and some are missing; sequencing was by immunoSEQ multiplex PCR. The listing records tens of thousands of clones. The source material was PBMCs. The receptors come from a girl aged 10-17 years in good health and CMV-seropositive.

This chain uses TRBV19 with TRBJ2-7; D is unclear. The CDR3 has 13 residues. Between the trimmed V and J ends, which lost 1 base and 6 bases, there was a span of 10 bases. Germline lookup yields CDR1 LNHDA and CDR2 SQIVND (reference sequence). The CDR3 DNA reads TGTGCCAGTAGTATAGGTCCCCGGGTCGAGCAGTACTTC. This gives the protein CASSIGPRVEQYF.

The CDR3 sequence: CASSPGTSRTDTQYF. CDR3 coding DNA: TGTGCCAGCAGTCCCGGGACTAGCCGCACAGATACGCAGTATTTT. The chain is built from TRBV27 and TRBJ2-3; TRBD2 aligns across 9 bases. With V trimmed by 5 bases and J by 1 base, 4 bases remained unmatched. The CDR3 has 15 amino acids. Germline V CDR1 and CDR2: MNHEY, SMNVEV (reference sequence).

The rearrangement links TRBV4-3 to TRBJ2-7; a weak D match, TRBD2 (6 bases). V shed 3 bases and J shed 2 bases, with 14 bases lying between them. The length of the CDR3 is 15 residues. The germline V gene has CDR1 LGHNA and CDR2 YSLEER. The CDR3 here is CASSHYRGSAYEQYF. CDR3 DNA sequence: TGCGCCAGCAGCCACTATCGGGGGAGCGCCTACGAGCAGTACTTC.

The chain joins TRBV6-5 to TRBJ2-1; a weak D match, TRBD2 (6 bases). This CDR3 region has 15 residues. Looked up from germline, CDR1 is MNHEY and CDR2 is SVGAGI. Trimming left V 6 bases short and J 0 bases short, with 12 bases between. The CDR3 region is CASRDGGNSYNEQFF. CDR3 coding DNA: TGTGCCAGCAGAGACGGGGGTAACTCCTACAATGAGCAGTTCTTC.

This sequence joins TRBV7-2 and TRBJ1-4; D not resolved. This CDR3 comprises 18 residues. V lost 1 base, J lost 8 bases, and 23 bases lay in between. The germline CDR1 and CDR2 sequences are SGHTA and FQGNSA. For the CDR3, the DNA is TGTGCCAGCAGCTTAGGAGTCCGGGCGGCGGACTTGCCCGAAAAACTGTTTTTT. This codes for CASSLGVRAADLPEKLFF.

CDR3 sequence reads: CASSQDVAGGTDTQYF. The DNA for the CDR3 is TGCGCCAGCAGCCAAGATGTGGCCGGGGGCACAGATACGCAGTATTTT. The rearrangement uses TRBV4-1 and TRBJ2-3, with TRBD2 as a possible D gene (5 bases). Germline V lookup: CDR1 MGHRA, CDR2 YSYEKL. Trimming removed 0 bases at V and 1 base at J, with 11 bases between. This CDR3 has 16 residues.

The rearrangement uses TRBV28 and TRBJ1-2; D gene ambiguous. There are 17 residues in the CDR3. Germline lookup yields CDR1 MDHEN and CDR2 SYDVKM. V lost 6 bases and J 5 bases, leaving 25 bases between the germline ends. Written as DNA, the CDR3 is TGTGCCAGCAGGCCAACGGGGTCGGGTCCTTCCCTGTATGGCTACACCTTC. It encodes CASRPTGSGPSLYGYTF.

The V and J genes are TRBV7-6 and TRBJ1-1; D unresolved. V was trimmed by 6 bases and J by 5 bases, leaving 19 bases between them. The CDR3 covers 15 residues. Germline-derived CDR1 and CDR2 are SGHVS and FNYEAQ. As DNA, the CDR3 is TGTGCCAGCAGTCTAGACCTCTTGTTTGGTACTGAAGCTTTCTTT. Protein sequence: CASSLDLLFGTEAFF.

The chain has TRBV11-2 and TRBJ2-7; TRBD2 matches 8 bases. J lost 4 bases, V lost 5 bases, and 10 bases had no gene match. Germline CDR1 SGHAT, CDR2 FQNNGV. The CDR3 is 15 residues long. In DNA form, the CDR3 reads TGTGCCAGCAGCCCAAGGGTCGGACTAGCATACGAGCAGTACTTC. It yields the protein CASSPRVGLAYEQYF.

CDR3 sequence reads: CASNQRARGGHRGYTF. The CDR3 DNA sequence: TGTGCCAGCAACCAACGGGCAAGAGGGGGCCATCGGGGCTACACCTTC. The chain is built from TRBV28 and TRBJ1-2; 7 bases align to TRBD1. The J segment lost 8 bases and the V segment lost 7 bases, leaving 19 bases of the junction unmatched. Germline V gene data show CDR1 as MDHEN and CDR2 as SYDVKM. CDR3 length: 16 amino acids.

Remarks on this clone: This specimen includes other DNA sequences encoding the same CDR3. The chain uses TRBV4-3 and TRBJ1-6, with 7 bases aligning to TRBD1. Germline CDR1 LGHNA, CDR2 YSLEER. Trimming took 0 bases from V and 4 from J; bases not matched to a gene: 9. The CDR3 consists of 18 residues. CDR3 region: CASSQESGLTGYNSPLHF. CDR3 sequence (DNA): TGCGCCAGCAGCCAAGAATCGGGTTTGACAGGGTATAATTCACCCCTCCACTTT.

The genes are TRBV29-1 and TRBJ2-7; 10 positions agree with TRBD1. CDR1 and CDR2 from the germline V gene are SQVTM and ANQGSEA. The trim removed 2 bases at V and 3 bases at J, leaving 10 bases unmatched. The CDR3 spans 16 residues. CDR3 loop: CSVELSATGGSYEQYF. Written as DNA, the CDR3 is TGCAGCGTTGAACTTAGCGCGACAGGGGGCAGCTACGAGCAGTACTTC.

The V gene is TRBV7-9, the J gene TRBJ1-1; D not certain. The CDR3 extends over 13 amino acids. Per the germline V gene, CDR1 is SEHNR and CDR2 is FQNEAQ (reference sequence). V was shortened by 7 bases and J by 1 base, with 10 bases between the two germline ends. The CDR3 region has the DNA TGTGCCAGCATGCCCCCGGGGAACACTGAAGCTTTCTTT. Translated, it gives CASMPPGNTEAFF.

This sequence joins TRBV27 and TRBJ2-1; D not certain. V gave up 7 bases and J gave up 8 bases, with 15 bases separating them. CDR3 length: 13 amino acids. Germline values: CDR1 MNHEY, CDR2 SMNVEV (reference sequence). For the CDR3, the DNA is TGTGCCAGCAAAACCGCTTTGGGCGATGAGCAGTTCTTC. This encodes CASKTALGDEQFF.

This chain links TRBV2 with TRBJ2-3; possible D gene TRBD2, 5 bases. The CDR3 is 14 residues long. Germline CDR1 SNHLY, CDR2 FYNNEI. With 6 bases removed from V and 0 bases from J, the gap between germline ends came to 10 bases. The DNA for the CDR3 is TGTGCCAGCAGGTACCGGGGAAGCACAGATACGCAGTATTTT. Amino acid sequence: CASRYRGSTDTQYF.

The CDR3: CASSEAWGPYEQYV. Written as DNA, the CDR3 is TGTGCCAGCAGTGAAGCGTGGGGGCCCTACGAGCAGTACGTC. The genes are TRBV6-1 and TRBJ2-7; weak D call: TRBD1 (6 bases). CDR3 length: 14 residues. Trimming left V 0 bases short and J 2 bases short, with 8 bases between. Germline V gene data show CDR1 as MNHNS and CDR2 as SASEGT.

This chain connects TRBV7-9 to TRBJ1-2; possibly TRBD1 for D (6 bases). Trimming took 1 base from V and 3 from J, leaving 15 bases between them. The CDR3 is 16 amino acids. Germline CDR1 SEHNR, CDR2 FQNEAQ (reference sequence). CDR3 amino acids: CASSLGSAGAYYGYTF. The CDR3, as DNA: TGTGCCAGCAGCTTAGGTTCCGCAGGGGCGTACTATGGCTACACCTTC. The whole variable domain, filled in from reference TRBV7-9 and TRBJ1-2, reads DTGVSQNPRHKITKRGQNVTFRCDPISEHNRLYWYRQTLGQGPEFLTYFQNEAQLEKSRLLSDRFSAERPKGSFSTLEIQRTEQGDSAMYLCASSLGSAGAYYGYTFGSGTRLTVV.